This TCR beta chain was profiled in a study of vaccination effects on CD4 cells after COVID-19. A word on this clone: Its target is unknown.

Antigen-specific CD4+ T cells were expanded with viral peptide pools in the ViraFEST assay before sequencing. Cells that had been cultured for ten to eleven days were the source of isolated CD4+ T cells. Vaccine recipients had no previous SARS-CoV-2 infection; their nucleocapsid antibodies were negative. Regarding the study as a whole: Cross-reactivity toward common cold coronaviruses was confined to only 1 of 255 vaccine-induced clones in healthy vaccinees.

The germline V gene has CDR1 SGHRS and CDR2 YFSETQ. The CDR3 totals 16 residues. Germline trimming cut 5 bases from V and 4 bases from J; bases unmatched to any gene: 7. Using immunoSEQ multiplex PCR, the repertoire was profiled, and TCRdb retains in-frame clones only, with some absent. The sample lists 60,000 to 70,000 clones, roughly 79% occurring once. The TCR sequence derives from a human donor who received a COVID-19 vaccine. J is TRBJ2-2 and V is TRBV5-1, with 11 bases that match TRBD2. The sequencing here drew on CD4+ T cells from PBMCs cultured with HCoV-229E spike peptides, taken before COVID-19 vaccination. The CDR3, as DNA: TGCGCCAGCAGGGGGACTAGCGGACGAATCACCGGGGAGCTGTTTTTT. Translating gives CASRGTSGRITGELFF. The full variable domain, completed using reference TRBV5-1 and TRBJ2-2, is KAGVTQTPRYLIKTRGQQVTLSCSPISGHRSVSWYQQTPGQGLQFLFEYFSETQRNKGNFPGRFSGRQFSNSRSEMNVSTLELGDSALYLCASRGTSGRITGELFFGEGSRLTVL.